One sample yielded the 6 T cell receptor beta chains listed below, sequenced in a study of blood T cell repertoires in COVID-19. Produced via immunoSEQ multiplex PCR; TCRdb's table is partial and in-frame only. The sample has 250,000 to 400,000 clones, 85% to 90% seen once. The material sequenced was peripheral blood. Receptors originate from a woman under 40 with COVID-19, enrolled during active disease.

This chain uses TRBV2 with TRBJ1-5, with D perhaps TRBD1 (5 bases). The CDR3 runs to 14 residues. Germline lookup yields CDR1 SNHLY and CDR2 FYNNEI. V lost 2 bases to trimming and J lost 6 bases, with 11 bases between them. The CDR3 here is CASSEWWGGQPQHF. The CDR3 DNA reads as TGTGCCAGCAGTGAATGGTGGGGCGGTCAGCCCCAGCATTTT.

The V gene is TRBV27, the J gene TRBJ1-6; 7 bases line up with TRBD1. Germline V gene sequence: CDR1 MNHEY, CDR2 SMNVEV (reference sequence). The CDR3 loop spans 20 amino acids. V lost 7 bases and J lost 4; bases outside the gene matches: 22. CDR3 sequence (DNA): TGTGCCAGCACCAGCAGGGCCGGGACAGAATTTGGCTCTTATAATTCACCCCTCCACTTT. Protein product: CASTSRAGTEFGSYNSPLHF.

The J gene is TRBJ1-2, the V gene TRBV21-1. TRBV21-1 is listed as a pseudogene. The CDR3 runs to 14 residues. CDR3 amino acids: CASSKAGGDYGYTF. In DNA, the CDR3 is TGTGCCAGCAGCAAAGCGGGGGGAGACTATGGCTACACCTTC.

CDR3 coding DNA: TGCGCCAGCAGCCGACAGTCACTCTCCACAGATACGCAGTATTTT. Its translation is CASSRQSLSTDTQYF. The V gene is TRBV5-1, the J gene TRBJ2-3; a possible D gene is TRBD1 (5 bases). The CDR3 extends over 15 amino acids. Germline CDR1 SGHRS, CDR2 YFSETQ. Trimming cost V 4 bases and J 2 bases, with 14 bases left between them. The complete variable domain, with remaining parts taken from reference TRBV5-1 and TRBJ2-3, reads KAGVTQTPRYLIKTRGQQVTLSCSPISGHRSVSWYQQTPGQGLQFLFEYFSETQRNKGNFPGRFSGRQFSNSRSEMNVSTLELGDSALYLCASSRQSLSTDTQYFGPGTRLTVL.

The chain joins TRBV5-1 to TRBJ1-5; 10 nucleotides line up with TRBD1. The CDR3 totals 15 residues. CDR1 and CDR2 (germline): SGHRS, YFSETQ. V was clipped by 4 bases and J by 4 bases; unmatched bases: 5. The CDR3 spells CASSEGQGRNQPQHF. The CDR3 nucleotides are TGCGCCAGCAGCGAGGGACAGGGGAGGAATCAGCCCCAGCATTTT.

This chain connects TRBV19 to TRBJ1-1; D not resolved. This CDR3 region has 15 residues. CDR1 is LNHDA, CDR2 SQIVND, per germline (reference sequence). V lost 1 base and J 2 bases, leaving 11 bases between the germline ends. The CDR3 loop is CASSIASGENTEAFF. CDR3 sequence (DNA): TGTGCCAGTAGTATAGCTTCCGGGGAAAACACTGAAGCTTTCTTT.